Following are 14 T cell receptor beta chains from one sample sequenced in a study of memory CD4+ T cells and cytomegalovirus serostatus. Clones were sequenced by immunoSEQ multiplex PCR, and TCRdb holds only the in-frame ones, with some missing. The sample lists roughly 64,000 clones; approximately 71% were seen once. Single viable CD3+CD4+CD8-CD45RO+ cells were sorted as the memory CD4+ T cells. Source material: memory CD4+ T cells from blood. The receptors were gathered from an adult in good health and CMV-seronegative.

This rearrangement joins TRBV7-2 to TRBJ2-7; the match to TRBD1 covers 8 bases. The V gene's germline CDR1 is SGHTA and CDR2 FQGNSA. There are 15 residues in the CDR3. After removal of 4 bases from V and 4 bases from J, the junction contained 9 bases not matched to a gene. CDR3 region: CASSSPGTGGYEQYF. In DNA, the CDR3 is TGTGCCAGCAGCTCCCCTGGGACAGGAGGGTACGAGCAGTACTTC.

V is TRBV9 and J is TRBJ2-7; perhaps TRBD2 as D (6 bases). There are 14 residues in the CDR3. With 0 bases removed from V and 0 bases from J, the gap between germline ends came to 7 bases. Germline CDR1 reads SGDLS; CDR2 reads YYNGEE. CDR3 sequence reads: CASSVDGGSYEQYF. CDR3 DNA: TGTGCCAGCAGCGTAGACGGGGGCTCCTACGAGCAGTACTTC. Based on the CDR3 plus reference TRBV9 and TRBJ2-7, the full variable domain is DSGVTQTPKHLITATGQRVTLRCSPRSGDLSVYWYQQSLDQGLQFLIQYYNGEERAKGNILERFSAQQFPDLHSELNLSSLELGDSALYFCASSVDGGSYEQYFGPGTRLTVT.

This clone was detected once. This chain connects TRBV29-1 to TRBJ2-1; D ambiguous. From germline, CDR1 is SQVTM and CDR2 ANQGSEA. The CDR3 covers 15 residues. V was clipped by 4 bases and J by 5 bases, with 18 bases between them. The DNA for the CDR3 is TGCAGCGTTGTCAAGAACCGTCCTTCGGACAATGAGCAGTTCTTC. It is translated as CSVVKNRPSDNEQFF.

This sequence joins TRBV27 and TRBJ1-3; D remains ambiguous. The CDR3 spans 17 residues. V shed 2 bases and J shed 0 bases, with 14 bases lying between them. The V gene's germline CDR1 is MNHEY and CDR2 SMNVEV (reference sequence). The CDR3 region is CASSLRFQDISGNTIYF. For the CDR3, the DNA is TGTGCCAGCAGTTTAAGGTTCCAGGATATCTCTGGAAACACCATATATTTT.

The V gene is TRBV7-3, the J gene TRBJ1-1, with D unresolved. The CDR3 runs 14 residues. Germline CDR1 and CDR2: SGHTA and FQGTGA. With 1 base removed from V and 0 bases from J, the gap between germline ends came to 6 bases. The CDR3 is CASSLNQVNTEAFF. CDR3 bases: TGTGCCAGCAGCTTAAATCAGGTGAACACTGAAGCTTTCTTT.

The chain combines TRBV7-2 with TRBJ1-3; weak D call: TRBD1 (5 bases). The CDR3 contains 16 residues. Germline V gene data show CDR1 as SGHTA and CDR2 as FQGNSA. The ends were cut back, 8 bases at V and 0 bases at J, with 17 bases in the middle. The CDR3 DNA reads as TGTGCCAGCTCCGAACTGGCCAGGGCCTCTGGAAACACCATATATTTT. Protein sequence: CASSELARASGNTIYF.

The chain combines TRBV9 with TRBJ1-1; 9 nucleotides line up with TRBD1. CDR3 length equals 14 residues. Losses at the gene ends were 7 bases for V and 2 bases for J; bases not matched to a gene: 6. Looked up from germline, CDR1 is SGDLS and CDR2 is YYNGEE. The CDR3 spells CASCPGQGNTEAFF. CDR3 DNA sequence: TGTGCCAGCTGTCCGGGACAGGGTAACACTGAAGCTTTCTTT. Full variable domain (remainder filled in from reference TRBV9 and TRBJ1-1): DSGVTQTPKHLITATGQRVTLRCSPRSGDLSVYWYQQSLDQGLQFLIQYYNGEERAKGNILERFSAQQFPDLHSELNLSSLELGDSALYFCASCPGQGNTEAFFGQGTRLTVV.

This rearrangement joins TRBV9 to TRBJ2-1; TRBD2 aligns across 8 bases. Germline V lookup: CDR1 SGDLS, CDR2 YYNGEE. This CDR3 has 16 amino acids. V lost 4 bases and J lost 3; bases outside the gene matches: 9. CDR3 DNA: TGTGCCAGCAGCCCAATACCGGGGGGGCGCTACAATGAGCAGTTCTTC. Amino acid sequence: CASSPIPGGRYNEQFF.

The V and J genes are TRBV19 and TRBJ1-5, with 12 bases aligning to TRBD1. The length of the CDR3 is 18 residues. V lost 2 bases to trimming and J lost 2 bases; unmatched junction nucleotides: 7. In germline, CDR1 is LNHDA, CDR2 SQIVND (reference sequence). For the CDR3, the DNA is TGTGCCAGTAGTATACGGGGACAGGGGGCGCGAGGCAATCAGCCCCAGCATTTT. This gives the protein CASSIRGQGARGNQPQHF.

This clone occurred a few times. The chain joins TRBV2 to TRBJ2-2; D is undetermined. Trimming stripped 8 bases from V and 4 bases from J, with 11 bases between. CDR1 and CDR2 (germline): SNHLY, FYNNEI. This CDR3 comprises 13 residues. CDR3 sequence: CASGKTGTGELFF. In DNA, the CDR3 is TGTGCCAGCGGGAAGACTGGCACCGGGGAGCTGTTTTTT.

The rearrangement uses TRBV7-9 and TRBJ1-1; 7 nucleotides match TRBD1. Germline loops: CDR1 SEHNR, CDR2 FQNEAQ (reference sequence). The J segment lost 4 bases and the V segment lost 6 bases, leaving 11 bases of the junction unmatched. CDR3 length: 15 residues. CDR3 loop: CASRPGGYLGTEAFF. The CDR3, as DNA: TGTGCCAGCAGGCCAGGGGGGTATTTGGGCACTGAAGCTTTCTTT.

The rearrangement uses TRBV5-6 and TRBJ1-5, with D tentatively TRBD1 (5 bases). Deletions cut 0 bases from V and 2 bases from J, with 15 bases between. Germline lookup yields CDR1 SGHDT and CDR2 YYEEEE. This CDR3 is built from 17 residues. The CDR3 DNA reads as TGTGCCAGCAGCTTGGGCCAAATCAAGGGGCGCAATCAGCCCCAGCATTTT. Translated: CASSLGQIKGRNQPQHF. Full variable domain (outside the CDR3, taken from reference TRBV5-6 and TRBJ1-5): DAGVTQSPTHLIKTRGQQVTLRCSPKSGHDTVSWYQQALGQGPQFIFQYYEEEERQRGNFPDRFSGHQFPNYSSELNVNALLLGDSALYLCASSLGQIKGRNQPQHFGDGTRLSIL.

The genes are TRBV12-2 and TRBJ2-7; the tabulated D call, TRBD2, remains unverified against the DNA. TRBV12-2 is a pseudogene. The CDR3 length is 15 residues. DNA of the CDR3: TGTGCAAGTCGACCCGGGACTAGCGGGATCCACGAGCAGTACTTC. Its translation is CASRPGTSGIHEQYF.

The chain couples TRBV28 to TRBJ2-7; TRBD1 or TRBD2 may be the D gene (5 bases each). Germline values: CDR1 MDHEN, CDR2 SYDVKM. With 2 bases removed from V and 7 bases from J, the gap between germline ends came to 12 bases. This CDR3 has 13 residues. The CDR3 DNA reads as TGTGCCAGCAGTTTACAGGGTCCGGGGGAGCAGTACTTC. Protein product: CASSLQGPGEQYF.